This T cell receptor (beta chain) was observed in a study of shared T cell receptors in the human thymus. CDR1 and CDR2 from the germline V gene are SGHTA and FQGNSA. After removal of 6 bases from V and 1 base from J, the junction contained 7 bases not matched to a gene. The CDR3 has 15 residues. Method: immunoSEQ multiplex PCR; TCRdb's copy keeps in-frame clones and lacks some. The data show some 700,000 clones, 70% to 90% seen once. The sample also formed part of further work on human thymus T cells. From that paper: The people who donated were healthy Finnish babies having corrective surgery for congenital heart defects. Resections from corrective heart surgery supplied the thymus tissue. Related studies found that unrelated individuals share highly overlapping thymic repertoires.

The V gene is TRBV7-2, the J gene TRBJ2-7, with 9 bases fitting TRBD2. Sequencing was performed on thymocytes. This clonotype was obtained from a boy under two years old with a congenital heart defect. DNA of the CDR3: TGTGCCAGCAGTTCGCGGGAGGGCCGATCCTACGAGCAGTACTTC. Its protein product is CASSSREGRSYEQYF.